This TCR beta chain originates from a study of blood T cells in healthy people across ages. This clonotype was counted a few times. This likely comes from a read error, as the CDR3 has no conserved phenylalanine or tryptophan at its end. The DNA is left out, because the CDR3 cannot be placed on it with certainty; the CDR3 is given as TCRdb lists it. Using a J-beta primer mix together with a sample-barcoded 5' primer, a second PCR was run for roughly 6 to 12 cycles. In TCRdb, the 5' RACE reads were re-called with MiXCR into one record per CDR3 protein. The sample lists 500,000 to 650,000 distinct CDR3 sequences, around a quarter occurring once. The CDR3 has 11 amino acids, counting both end residues. The same data also contributed to another study, on T cells of mothers and their children. That paper notes: Donation was provided by three healthy Caucasian mothers along with their six children.

This clonotype was sampled from a boy aged 2 to 9 in good health. This chain joins TRBV21-1 and TRBJ1-2; the table names TRBD1, a call not compared with the DNA. TRBV21-1 is recorded as a pseudogene. The sample comprised blood. The CDR3 reads CASRKVATGAI.